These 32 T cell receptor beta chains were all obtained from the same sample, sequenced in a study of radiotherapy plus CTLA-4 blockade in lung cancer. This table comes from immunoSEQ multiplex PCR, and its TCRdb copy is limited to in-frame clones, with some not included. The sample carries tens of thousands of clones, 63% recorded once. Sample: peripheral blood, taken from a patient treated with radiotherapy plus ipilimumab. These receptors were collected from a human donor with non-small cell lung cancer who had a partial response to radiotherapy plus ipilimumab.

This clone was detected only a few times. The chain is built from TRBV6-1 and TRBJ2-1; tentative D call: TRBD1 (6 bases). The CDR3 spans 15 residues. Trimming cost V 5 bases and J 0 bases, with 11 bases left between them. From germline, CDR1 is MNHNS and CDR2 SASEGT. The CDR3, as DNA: TGTGCCAGCAGTAGGACAGACCTCTCCTACAATGAGCAGTTCTTC. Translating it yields CASSRTDLSYNEQFF.

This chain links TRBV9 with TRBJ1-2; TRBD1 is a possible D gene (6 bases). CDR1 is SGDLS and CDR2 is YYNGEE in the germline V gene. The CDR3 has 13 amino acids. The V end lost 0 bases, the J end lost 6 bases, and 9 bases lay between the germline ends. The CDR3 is CASSVAQGDGYTF. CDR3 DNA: TGTGCCAGCAGCGTAGCACAGGGTGATGGCTACACCTTC.

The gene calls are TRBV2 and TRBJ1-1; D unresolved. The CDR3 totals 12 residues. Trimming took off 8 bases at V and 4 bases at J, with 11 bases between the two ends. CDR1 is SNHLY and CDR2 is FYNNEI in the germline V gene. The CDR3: CASRDRGTEAFF. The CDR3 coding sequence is TGTGCCAGCCGCGACCGAGGCACTGAAGCTTTCTTT. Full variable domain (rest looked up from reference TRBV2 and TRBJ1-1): EPEVTQTPSHQVTQMGQEVILRCVPISNHLYFYWYRQILGQKVEFLVSFYNNEISEKSEIFDDQFSVERPDGSNFTLKIRSTKLEDSAMYFCASRDRGTEAFFGQGTRLTVV.

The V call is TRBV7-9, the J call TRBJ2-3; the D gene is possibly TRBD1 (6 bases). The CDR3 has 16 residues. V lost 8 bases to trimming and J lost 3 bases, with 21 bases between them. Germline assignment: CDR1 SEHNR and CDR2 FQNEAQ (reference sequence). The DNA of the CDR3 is TGTGCCAGCGGCCAAGCTACAGGGCTTGGGACAGATACGCAGTATTTT. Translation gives CASGQATGLGTDTQYF.

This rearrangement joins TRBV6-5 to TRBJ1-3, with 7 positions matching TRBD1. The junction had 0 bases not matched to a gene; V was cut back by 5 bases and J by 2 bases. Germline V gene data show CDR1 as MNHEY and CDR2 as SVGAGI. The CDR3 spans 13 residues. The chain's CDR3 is CASSDRAGNTIYF. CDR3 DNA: TGTGCCAGCAGTGACAGGGCTGGAAACACCATATATTTT.

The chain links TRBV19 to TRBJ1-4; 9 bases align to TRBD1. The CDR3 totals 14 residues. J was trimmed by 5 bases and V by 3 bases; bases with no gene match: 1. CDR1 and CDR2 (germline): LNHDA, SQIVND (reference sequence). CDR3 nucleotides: TGTGCCAGTAGTATGGGACAGGGAAATGAAAAACTGTTTTTT. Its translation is CASSMGQGNEKLFF.

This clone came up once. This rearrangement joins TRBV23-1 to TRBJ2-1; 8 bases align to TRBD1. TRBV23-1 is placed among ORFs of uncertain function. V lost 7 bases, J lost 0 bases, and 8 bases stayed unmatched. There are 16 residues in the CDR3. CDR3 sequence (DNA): TGCGCCAGCACCAATTCGACAGGGGCCTCCTACAATGAGCAGTTCTTC. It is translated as CASTNSTGASYNEQFF.

For the CDR3, the DNA is TGCGCCAGCAGCCCCGGGACTAGCGGGGAGACCCAGTACTTC. Residues: CASSPGTSGETQYF. The rearrangement joins TRBV5-1 to TRBJ2-5, with 12 bases fitting TRBD2. The CDR3 has 14 amino acids. Germline V gives CDR1 SGHRS, CDR2 YFSETQ. Germline trimming cut 4 bases from V and 5 bases from J; bases unmatched to any gene: 3.

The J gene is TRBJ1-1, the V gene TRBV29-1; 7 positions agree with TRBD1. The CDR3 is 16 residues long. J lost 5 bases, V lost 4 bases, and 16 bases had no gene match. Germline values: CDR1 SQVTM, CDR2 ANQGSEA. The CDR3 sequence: CSVATRQGRRWTEAFF. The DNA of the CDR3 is TGCAGCGTTGCCACACGACAGGGACGACGGTGGACTGAAGCTTTCTTT. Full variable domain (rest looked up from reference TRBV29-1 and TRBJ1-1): SAVISQKPSRDICQRGTSLTIQCQVDSQVTMMFWYRQQPGQSLTLIATANQGSEATYESGFVIDKFPISRPNLTFSTLTVSNMSPEDSSIYLCSVATRQGRRWTEAFFGQGTRLTVV.

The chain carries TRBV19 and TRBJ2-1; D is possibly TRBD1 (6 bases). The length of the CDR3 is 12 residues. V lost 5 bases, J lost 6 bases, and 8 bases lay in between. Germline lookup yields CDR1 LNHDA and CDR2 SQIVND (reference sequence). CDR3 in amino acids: CASSQGGNEQFF. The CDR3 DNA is TGTGCCAGTAGTCAAGGGGGCAATGAGCAGTTCTTC.

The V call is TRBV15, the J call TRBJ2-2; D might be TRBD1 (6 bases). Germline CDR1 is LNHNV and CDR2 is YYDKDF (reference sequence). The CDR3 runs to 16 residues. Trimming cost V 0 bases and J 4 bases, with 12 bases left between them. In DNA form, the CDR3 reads TGTGCCACCAGCAGAGATTGGGGGCTTAGCACCGGGGAGCTGTTTTTT. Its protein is CATSRDWGLSTGELFF.

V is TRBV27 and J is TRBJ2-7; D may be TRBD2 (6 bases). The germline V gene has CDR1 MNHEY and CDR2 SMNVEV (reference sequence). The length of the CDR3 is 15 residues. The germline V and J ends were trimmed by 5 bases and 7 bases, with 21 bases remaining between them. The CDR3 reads CASSPHGGSTREQYF. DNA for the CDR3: TGTGCCAGCAGTCCCCACGGGGGTTCAACCAGAGAGCAGTACTTC.

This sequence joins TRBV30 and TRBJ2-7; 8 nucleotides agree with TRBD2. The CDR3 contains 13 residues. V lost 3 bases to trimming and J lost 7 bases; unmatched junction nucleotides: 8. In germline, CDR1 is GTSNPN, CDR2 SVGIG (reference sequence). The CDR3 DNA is TGTGCCTGGAGGCGGTTAGCGGGACGGGAGCAGTACTTC. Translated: CAWRRLAGREQYF. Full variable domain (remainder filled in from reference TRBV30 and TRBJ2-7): SQTIHQWPATLVQPVGSPLSLECTVEGTSNPNLYWYRQAAGRGLQLLFYSVGIGQISSEVPQNLSASRPQDRQFILSSKKLLLSDSGFYLCAWRRLAGREQYFGPGTRLTVT.

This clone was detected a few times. CDR3 protein: CASNRAPTGPEQYF. For the CDR3, the DNA is TGTGCCAGCAACAGGGCCCCCACGGGACCCGAGCAGTACTTC. The chain combines TRBV6-6 with TRBJ2-7; TRBD1 might be the D (6 bases). Germline loops: CDR1 MNHNY, CDR2 SVGAGI (reference sequence). V gave up 7 bases and J gave up 6 bases, with 19 bases separating them. This CDR3 region has 14 residues.

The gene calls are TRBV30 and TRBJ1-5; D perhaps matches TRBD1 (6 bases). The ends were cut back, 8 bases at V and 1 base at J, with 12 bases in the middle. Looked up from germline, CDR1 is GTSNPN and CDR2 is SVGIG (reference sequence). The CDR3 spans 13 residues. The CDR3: CAASTGSNQPQHF. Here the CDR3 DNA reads TGTGCCGCCTCGACAGGAAGCAATCAGCCCCAGCATTTT.

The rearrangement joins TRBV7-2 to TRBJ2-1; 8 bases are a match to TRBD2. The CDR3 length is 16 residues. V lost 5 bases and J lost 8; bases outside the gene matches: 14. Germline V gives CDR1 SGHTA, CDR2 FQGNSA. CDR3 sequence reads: CASSGRWREAGDEQFF. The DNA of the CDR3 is TGTGCCAGCAGCGGCCGCTGGCGGGAGGCCGGGGATGAGCAGTTCTTC.

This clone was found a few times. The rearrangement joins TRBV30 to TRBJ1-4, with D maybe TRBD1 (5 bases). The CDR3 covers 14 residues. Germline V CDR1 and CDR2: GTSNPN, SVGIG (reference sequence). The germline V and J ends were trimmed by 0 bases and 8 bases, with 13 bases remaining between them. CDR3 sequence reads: CAWSVWQGSEKLFF. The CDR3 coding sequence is TGTGCCTGGAGTGTATGGCAGGGCAGCGAAAAACTGTTTTTT.

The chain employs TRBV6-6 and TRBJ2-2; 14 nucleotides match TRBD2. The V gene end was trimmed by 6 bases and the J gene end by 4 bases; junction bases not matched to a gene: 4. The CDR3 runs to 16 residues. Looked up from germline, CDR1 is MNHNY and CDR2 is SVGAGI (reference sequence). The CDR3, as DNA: TGTGCCAGCAGCACCGGGACTAGCGGGAGCACCGGGGAGCTGTTTTTT. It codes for CASSTGTSGSTGELFF.

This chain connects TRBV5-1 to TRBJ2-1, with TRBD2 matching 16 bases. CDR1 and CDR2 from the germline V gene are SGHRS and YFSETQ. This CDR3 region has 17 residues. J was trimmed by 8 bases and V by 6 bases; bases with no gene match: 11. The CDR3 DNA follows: TGCGCCAGCACATCGTTTGGGACTAGCGGGAGGGCCCATGAGCAGTTCTTC. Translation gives CASTSFGTSGRAHEQFF.

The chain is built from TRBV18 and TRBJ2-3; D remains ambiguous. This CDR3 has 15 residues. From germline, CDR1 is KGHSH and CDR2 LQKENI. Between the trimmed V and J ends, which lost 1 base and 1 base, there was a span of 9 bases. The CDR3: CASSPLQARTDTQYF. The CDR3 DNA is TGTGCCAGCTCACCACTTCAAGCCCGCACAGATACGCAGTATTTT.

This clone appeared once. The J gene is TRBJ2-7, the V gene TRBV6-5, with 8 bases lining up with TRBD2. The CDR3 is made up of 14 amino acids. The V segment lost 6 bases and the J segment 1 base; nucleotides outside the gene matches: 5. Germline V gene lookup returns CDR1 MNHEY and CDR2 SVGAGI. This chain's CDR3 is CASRQRGLSYEQYF. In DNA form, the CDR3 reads TGTGCCAGCAGGCAGCGGGGGTTATCCTACGAGCAGTACTTC.

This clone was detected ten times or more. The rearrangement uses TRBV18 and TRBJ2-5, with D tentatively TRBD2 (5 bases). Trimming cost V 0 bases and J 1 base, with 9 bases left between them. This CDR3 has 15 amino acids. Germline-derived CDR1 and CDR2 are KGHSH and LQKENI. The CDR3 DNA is TGTGCCAGCTCACCACCTATAGCGACCCAAGAGACCCAGTACTTC. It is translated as CASSPPIATQETQYF.

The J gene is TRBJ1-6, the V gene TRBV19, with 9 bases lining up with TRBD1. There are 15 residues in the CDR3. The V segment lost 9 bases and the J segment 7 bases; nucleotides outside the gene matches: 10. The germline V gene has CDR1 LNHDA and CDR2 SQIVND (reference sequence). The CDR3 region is CASMEDRGGNSPLHF. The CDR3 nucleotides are TGTGCCAGCATGGAGGACAGGGGAGGGAATTCACCCCTCCACTTT.

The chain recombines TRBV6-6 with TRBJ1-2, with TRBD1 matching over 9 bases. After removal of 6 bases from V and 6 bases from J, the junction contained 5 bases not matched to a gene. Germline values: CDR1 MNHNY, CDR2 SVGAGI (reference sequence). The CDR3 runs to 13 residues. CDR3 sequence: CASSLRDRDGYTF. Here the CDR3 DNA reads TGTGCCAGCAGCCTCCGGGACAGGGATGGCTACACCTTC.

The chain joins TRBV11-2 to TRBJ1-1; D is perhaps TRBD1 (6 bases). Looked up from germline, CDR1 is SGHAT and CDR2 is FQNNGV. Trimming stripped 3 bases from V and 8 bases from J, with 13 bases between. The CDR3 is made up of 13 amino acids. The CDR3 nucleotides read TGTGCCAGCAGCTTCCCGGGGGGGGCCGAAGCTTTCTTT. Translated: CASSFPGGAEAFF.

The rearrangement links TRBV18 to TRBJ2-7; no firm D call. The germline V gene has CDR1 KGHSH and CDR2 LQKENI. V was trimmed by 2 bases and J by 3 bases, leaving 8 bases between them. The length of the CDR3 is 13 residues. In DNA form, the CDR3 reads TGTGCCAGCTCACCAGGATGGAGCTACGAGCAGTACTTC. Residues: CASSPGWSYEQYF.

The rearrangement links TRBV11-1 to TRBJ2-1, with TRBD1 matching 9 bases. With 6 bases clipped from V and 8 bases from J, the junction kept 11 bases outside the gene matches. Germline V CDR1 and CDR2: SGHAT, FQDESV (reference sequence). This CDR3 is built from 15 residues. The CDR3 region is CASRTDRGMGDEQFF. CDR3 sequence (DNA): TGTGCCAGCAGAACAGACAGGGGGATGGGAGATGAGCAGTTCTTC. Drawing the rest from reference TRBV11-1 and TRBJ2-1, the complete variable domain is EAEVAQSPRYKITEKSQAVAFWCDPISGHATLYWYRQILGQGPELLVQFQDESVVDDSQLPKDRFSAERLKGVDSTLKIQPAELGDSAMYLCASRTDRGMGDEQFFGPGTRLTVL.

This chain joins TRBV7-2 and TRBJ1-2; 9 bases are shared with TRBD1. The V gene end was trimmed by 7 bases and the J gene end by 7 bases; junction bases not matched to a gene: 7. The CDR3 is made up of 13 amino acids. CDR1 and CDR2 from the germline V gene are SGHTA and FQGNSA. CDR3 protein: CASTFTGGVGYTF. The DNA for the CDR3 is TGTGCCAGCACCTTTACAGGGGGCGTTGGCTACACCTTC.

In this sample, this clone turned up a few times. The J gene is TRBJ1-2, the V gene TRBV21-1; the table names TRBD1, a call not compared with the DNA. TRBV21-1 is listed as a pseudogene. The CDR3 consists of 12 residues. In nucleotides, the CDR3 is TGTGCCGGACCTCAGGGCTTCTATGGCTACACCTTC. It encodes CAGPQGFYGYTF.

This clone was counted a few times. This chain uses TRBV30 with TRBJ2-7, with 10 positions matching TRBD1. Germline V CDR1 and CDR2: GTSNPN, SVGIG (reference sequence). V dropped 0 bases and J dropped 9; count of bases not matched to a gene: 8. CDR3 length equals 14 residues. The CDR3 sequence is CAWSVSGTGDRQYF. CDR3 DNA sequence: TGTGCCTGGAGTGTAAGCGGGACAGGGGATAGGCAGTACTTC.

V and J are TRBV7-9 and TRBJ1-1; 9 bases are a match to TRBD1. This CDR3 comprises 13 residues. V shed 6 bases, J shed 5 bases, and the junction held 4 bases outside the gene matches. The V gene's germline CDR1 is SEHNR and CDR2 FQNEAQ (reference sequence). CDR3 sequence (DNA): TGTGCCAGCAGTCAGGGGACAGGGACTGAAGCTTTCTTT. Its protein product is CASSQGTGTEAFF.

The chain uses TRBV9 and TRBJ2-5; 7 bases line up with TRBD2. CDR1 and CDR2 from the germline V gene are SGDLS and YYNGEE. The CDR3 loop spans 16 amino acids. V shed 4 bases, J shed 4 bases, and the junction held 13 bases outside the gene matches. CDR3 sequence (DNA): TGTGCCAGCAGCCTAGGCGGACTAGAGCACCCAGAGACCCAGTACTTC. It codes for CASSLGGLEHPETQYF.